The rows below give T cell receptor beta chains drawn from one sample of a study of CD8+ T cells in alopecia areata. The protocol was immunoSEQ multiplex PCR, while the TCRdb copy is restricted to in-frame clones and leaves out a portion. The sample carries 150,000 to 200,000 clones, about three fifths recorded once. The sample in question was CD4+ T cells sorted from blood, obtained at week 24, from a patient treated with tofacitinib. These receptors came from a human donor with alopecia areata. Each CDR3 is given with its conserved first and last residue. A D gene is named only where the DNA matches it firmly. The size entry is marked missing in some rows and otherwise reads once, few, many or a size class.

d_call	v_call	j_call	clone_size	cdr3_nt	cdr3_aa
-	TRBV15	TRBJ1-4	-	TGTGCCACCAGCAGAGATGGGCGGGAAAAACTGTTTTTT	CATSRDGREKLFF
-	TRBV6-6	TRBJ1-2	-	TGTGCCAGCTACAGGGCTGGCTACACCTTC	CASYRAGYTF
-	TRBV12-5	TRBJ2-7	-	TGTGCTAGTGGTTTCCGGGTGGAGGAGCAGTACTTC	CASGFRVEEQYF
TRBD1	TRBV29-1	TRBJ2-2	few	TGCAGCGTAACAACAGGGGGCGTAGACACCGGGGAGCTGTTTTTT	CSVTTGGVDTGELFF
-	TRBV2	TRBJ2-1	-	TGTGCCAGCAGCTCCAATGAGCAGTTCTTC	CASSSNEQFF
-	TRBV2	TRBJ1-2	-	TGTGCCAGCAGGGAGAGGCTCTACACCTTC	CASRERLYTF
TRBD2	TRBV29-1	TRBJ2-1	-	TGCAGCGTTGTCCCTAGCGGGGTAGAAAATGAGCAGTTCTTC	CSVVPSGVENEQFF
-	TRBV5-6	TRBJ1-2	-	TGTGCCAGCAGCGTAGGTGCTGGGATCTATGGCTACACCTTC	CASSVGAGIYGYTF
-	TRBV29-1	TRBJ2-3	-	TGCAGCGTTGAGACCGGCACAGATACGCAGTATTTT	CSVETGTDTQYF
-	TRBV19	TRBJ2-2	-	TGTGCCAGTAGTACACGTCCGGACCTGAACACCGGGGAGCTGTTTTTT	CASSTRPDLNTGELFF
-	TRBV4-3	TRBJ1-1	-	TGCGCCAGCAGCCTCAGTAAGGGGACTGAAGCTTTCTTT	CASSLSKGTEAFF
-	TRBV6-6	TRBJ2-7	many	TGTGCCAGCAGTTATGGCAGGGGTTCTCCCTACGAGCAGTACTTC	CASSYGRGSPYEQYF
-	TRBV30	TRBJ1-5	-	TGTGCCTGGTCGAGCCTTGGGGGCAATCAGCCCCAGCATTTT	CAWSSLGGNQPQHF
-	TRBV4-3	TRBJ2-7	-	TGCGCCAGCAGCCCCCGGGTAGGGGGCGAGCAGTACTTC	CASSPRVGGEQYF
TRBD1	TRBV4-1	TRBJ1-2	-	TGCGCCAGCAGCCAAGCGGGACAGGGGGCGATTTATGGCTACACCTTC	CASSQAGQGAIYGYTF
TRBD1	TRBV4-3	TRBJ2-3	few	TGCGCCAGCAGCCAGGAGACAGGGGCCCATTTCGATACGCAGTATTTT	CASSQETGAHFDTQYF
-	TRBV29-1	TRBJ2-2	once	TGCAGCGTTGAACGACAGGAGAACACCGGGGAGCTGTTTTTT	CSVERQENTGELFF
-	TRBV29-1	TRBJ2-3	-	TGCAGCGTTGAAGAACTCACGGGAGATACGCAGTATTTT	CSVEELTGDTQYF
-	TRBV18	TRBJ2-6	few	TGTGCCAGCTCACCGGGGCGGGCCAACGTCCTGACTTTC	CASSPGRANVLTF
-	TRBV27	TRBJ2-7	-	TGTGCCAGCAGTCCGGACAGATTTTCCTACGAGCAGTACTTC	CASSPDRFSYEQYF
TRBD2	TRBV4-1	TRBJ2-3	few	TGCGCCAGCAGCCAAGAGACGGGGGGGCATACAGATACGCAGTATTTT	CASSQETGGHTDTQYF
TRBD2	TRBV5-6	TRBJ2-3	-	TGTGCCAGCAGCTTGGAGCGGGGGGTTGATACGCAGTATTTT	CASSLERGVDTQYF
TRBD1	TRBV29-1	TRBJ1-1	-	TGCAGCGGAAAGGCGGGACAGGCCAACACTGAAGCTTTCTTT	CSGKAGQANTEAFF
TRBD1	TRBV7-8	TRBJ1-1	-	TGTGCCAGCAGCTTAGAGGGGGCGGCTAACACTGAAGCTTTCTTT	CASSLEGAANTEAFF
-	TRBV10-3	TRBJ1-1	few	TGTGCCATCAGTGAGGAGGAGCAGGGTTACACTGAAGCTTTCTTT	CAISEEEQGYTEAFF
TRBD1	TRBV25-1	TRBJ1-2	-	TGTGCCAGCAGTGAATCCAGGACAGGGCCAAACTATGGCTACACCTTC	CASSESRTGPNYGYTF
-	TRBV7-8	TRBJ2-2	-	TGTGCCAGCAGCTTAGCGGGGACATCGAACACCGGGGAGCTGTTTTTT	CASSLAGTSNTGELFF
TRBD2	TRBV2	TRBJ2-3	-	TGTGCCAGCAGTGCGACTAGCGGGGGGCCCCACGCGCAGTATTTT	CASSATSGGPHAQYF
TRBD1	TRBV18	TRBJ1-2	-	TGTGCCAGCTCAGGACAGGGGGATGGCTACACCTTC	CASSGQGDGYTF
-	TRBV7-8	TRBJ1-1	-	TGTGCCAGCAGCTTAGGTCTGGACACTGAAGCTTTCTTT	CASSLGLDTEAFF
-	TRBV25-1	TRBJ2-3	once	TGTGCCAGCAGCCCTAAGATGTCCACAGATACGCAGTATTTT	CASSPKMSTDTQYF
TRBD2	TRBV29-1	TRBJ2-7	-	TGCAGCGTGAGCGGGGGGACGAGCTCCTACGAGCAGTACTTC	CSVSGGTSSYEQYF
-	TRBV2	TRBJ2-7	-	TGTGCCAGCACGGAGGCACGTTACGAGCAGTACTTC	CASTEARYEQYF
-	TRBV27	TRBJ1-3	few	TGTGCCAGCAGAAAGCAAGGAAGCTCTGGAAACACCATATATTTT	CASRKQGSSGNTIYF
TRBD2	TRBV30	TRBJ2-5	few	TGTGCCTGGAGTCCCGGGACTAGCGGGGGCCAGGGGGAGACCCAGTACTTC	CAWSPGTSGGQGETQYF
TRBD1	TRBV29-1	TRBJ2-1	-	TGCAGCGGTAGCAGGGACAGGGTTTCTGCTGAGCAGTTCTTC	CSGSRDRVSAEQFF
-	TRBV29-1	TRBJ2-3	once	TGCAGCGTTGGACTATTCACAGATACGCAGTATTTT	CSVGLFTDTQYF
-	TRBV5-6	TRBJ2-5	once	TGTGCCAGCAGCTTGGTACCTAACGTGGAGACCCAGTACTTC	CASSLVPNVETQYF
-	TRBV7-9	TRBJ2-2	few	TGTGCCAGCAGCCTTAGTACCGGGGAGCTGTTTTTT	CASSLSTGELFF
TRBD2	TRBV4-1	TRBJ2-1	-	TGCGCCAGCAGTCCGGGACTAGGGGAGAATGAGCAGTTCTTC	CASSPGLGENEQFF
TRBD1	TRBV11-2	TRBJ1-4	-	TGTGCCAGCAGCTTGACAGGGGCGGGAAAACTGTTTTTT	CASSLTGAGKLFF
-	TRBV27	TRBJ2-5	-	TGTGCCAGCTCTCTGGGGCGCGGACTCCAAGAGACCCAGTACTTC	CASSLGRGLQETQYF
-	TRBV30	TRBJ1-5	-	TGTGCCTGGAGTCCCCAGGGGAGACAGCCCCAGCATTTT	CAWSPQGRQPQHF
-	TRBV11-2	TRBJ1-1	-	TGTGCCAGCAGCTCCCGGCCGGGCGGGGCGGGTTTAATAGTCTTT	CASSSRPGGAGLIVF
-	TRBV29-1	TRBJ1-2	-	TGCAGCGTTGAAAGGGAGGATGGCTACACCTTC	CSVEREDGYTF
-	TRBV27	TRBJ2-3	-	TGTGCCAGCAGTTTATCCAGCCGGCCCACAGATACGCAGTATTTT	CASSLSSRPTDTQYF
-	TRBV29-1	TRBJ2-4	few	TGCAGCGTTCAAAGGGGCCTTGGGAACATTCAGTACTTC	CSVQRGLGNIQYF
-	TRBV30	TRBJ1-1	once	TGTGCCTGGAGTCAAGTGAACACTGAAGCTTTCTTT	CAWSQVNTEAFF
-	TRBV27	TRBJ1-5	few	TGTGCCAGCAGTTTATCCCGCCTCGGGCAGCCCCAGCATTTT	CASSLSRLGQPQHF
-	TRBV18	TRBJ1-1	few	TGTGCCAGCTCAGGACCCAACACTGAAGCTTTCTTT	CASSGPNTEAFF
-	TRBV14	TRBJ1-6	-	TGTGCCAGCAGAGGGACGGGTTCACCCCTCCACTTT	CASRGTGSPLHF
TRBD2	TRBV11-2	TRBJ2-5	-	TGTGCCAGCAGCCGGGGGACTAGGGAGACCCAGTACTTC	CASSRGTRETQYF
-	TRBV30	TRBJ1-2	-	TGTGCCTGGAGTGTTGGGGGAGGCTACACCTTC	CAWSVGGGYTF
-	TRBV29-1	TRBJ1-5	-	TGCAGCGTTGAAGATAGGTTGGCCCTGGAGGTTGAGCCCCAGCATTTT	CSVEDRLALEVEPQHF
-	TRBV6-1	TRBJ1-2	-	TGTGCCAGCAGTCGACAGAACCGGTATGGCTACACCTTC	CASSRQNRYGYTF
-	TRBV7-2	TRBJ2-3	few	TGTGCCAGCAGCTCTCAGCGGCGAACTAGCACAGATACGCAGTATTTT	CASSSQRRTSTDTQYF
-	TRBV11-2	TRBJ1-6	-	TGTGCCAGCAGCTTAGTCGGACGGATTAATTCACCCCTCCACTTT	CASSLVGRINSPLHF